Only a few counts were recorded for the clone carrying this T cell receptor (beta chain). The antigen is unknown. Treatment: approximately nine-day PBMC culture with coronavirus spike peptide pools or control peptides (ViraFEST assay). Researchers used the Oncomine TCR Beta short-read assay to sequence DNA from cultured CD4+ T cells. TCRdb analysed the PCR reads with MiXCR anew, one entry per CDR3 protein. The top ten clones hold more than 25% of a sample with approximately 10,000 distinct CDR3 sequences, around 60% of them seen once. This record comes from a study of vaccination and CD4 T cells after COVID-19. The germline CDR1 and CDR2 sequences are DFQATT and SNEGSKA (reference sequence). V was trimmed by 4 bases and J by 8 bases, leaving 23 bases between them. The CDR3 loop spans 15 amino acids.

The sequence derives from a human donor who had recovered from COVID-19. The sequenced sample was CD4+ T cells from blood, cultured in vitro. This chain connects TRBV20-1 to TRBJ1-2; D may be TRBD1 (5 bases). CDR3 in amino acids: CSANLYRQYPRGYTF. The CDR3 nucleotides read TGCAGTGCTAACTTGTATAGACAGTACCCCCGAGGCTACACCTTC.